The present TCR beta chain was sequenced within a study of shared clonotypes between healthy human individuals. In the study overall: Samples came from a couple of female and a few male donors aged 18 to 49. Study findings and constraints: Sequencing depth was expected to influence donor clonotype sharing.

With regard to this clone: Its target is unknown.

Some clones are missing from TCRdb's copy, which holds only in-frame ones; the method was immunoSEQ multiplex PCR. The sample has fewer than 850,000 clones; around 72% are singletons. The CDR3 has 15 amino acids. V was pared by 5 bases and J by 3 bases, with 3 bases of the junction left unmatched. Germline lookup yields CDR1 SNHLY and CDR2 FYNNEI. The sequencing sample was made of memory CD4+ T cells sorted from blood. Specified subset: CD45RA-negative fraction. This TCR derives from a woman in her twenties or thirties in good health. The V and J genes are TRBV2 and TRBJ2-2, with 10 bases fitting TRBD2. The CDR3 region has the DNA TGTGCCAGCAGTCTAGCGGGAGTCGACACCGGGGAGCTGTTTTTT. The encoded protein is CASSLAGVDTGELFF.